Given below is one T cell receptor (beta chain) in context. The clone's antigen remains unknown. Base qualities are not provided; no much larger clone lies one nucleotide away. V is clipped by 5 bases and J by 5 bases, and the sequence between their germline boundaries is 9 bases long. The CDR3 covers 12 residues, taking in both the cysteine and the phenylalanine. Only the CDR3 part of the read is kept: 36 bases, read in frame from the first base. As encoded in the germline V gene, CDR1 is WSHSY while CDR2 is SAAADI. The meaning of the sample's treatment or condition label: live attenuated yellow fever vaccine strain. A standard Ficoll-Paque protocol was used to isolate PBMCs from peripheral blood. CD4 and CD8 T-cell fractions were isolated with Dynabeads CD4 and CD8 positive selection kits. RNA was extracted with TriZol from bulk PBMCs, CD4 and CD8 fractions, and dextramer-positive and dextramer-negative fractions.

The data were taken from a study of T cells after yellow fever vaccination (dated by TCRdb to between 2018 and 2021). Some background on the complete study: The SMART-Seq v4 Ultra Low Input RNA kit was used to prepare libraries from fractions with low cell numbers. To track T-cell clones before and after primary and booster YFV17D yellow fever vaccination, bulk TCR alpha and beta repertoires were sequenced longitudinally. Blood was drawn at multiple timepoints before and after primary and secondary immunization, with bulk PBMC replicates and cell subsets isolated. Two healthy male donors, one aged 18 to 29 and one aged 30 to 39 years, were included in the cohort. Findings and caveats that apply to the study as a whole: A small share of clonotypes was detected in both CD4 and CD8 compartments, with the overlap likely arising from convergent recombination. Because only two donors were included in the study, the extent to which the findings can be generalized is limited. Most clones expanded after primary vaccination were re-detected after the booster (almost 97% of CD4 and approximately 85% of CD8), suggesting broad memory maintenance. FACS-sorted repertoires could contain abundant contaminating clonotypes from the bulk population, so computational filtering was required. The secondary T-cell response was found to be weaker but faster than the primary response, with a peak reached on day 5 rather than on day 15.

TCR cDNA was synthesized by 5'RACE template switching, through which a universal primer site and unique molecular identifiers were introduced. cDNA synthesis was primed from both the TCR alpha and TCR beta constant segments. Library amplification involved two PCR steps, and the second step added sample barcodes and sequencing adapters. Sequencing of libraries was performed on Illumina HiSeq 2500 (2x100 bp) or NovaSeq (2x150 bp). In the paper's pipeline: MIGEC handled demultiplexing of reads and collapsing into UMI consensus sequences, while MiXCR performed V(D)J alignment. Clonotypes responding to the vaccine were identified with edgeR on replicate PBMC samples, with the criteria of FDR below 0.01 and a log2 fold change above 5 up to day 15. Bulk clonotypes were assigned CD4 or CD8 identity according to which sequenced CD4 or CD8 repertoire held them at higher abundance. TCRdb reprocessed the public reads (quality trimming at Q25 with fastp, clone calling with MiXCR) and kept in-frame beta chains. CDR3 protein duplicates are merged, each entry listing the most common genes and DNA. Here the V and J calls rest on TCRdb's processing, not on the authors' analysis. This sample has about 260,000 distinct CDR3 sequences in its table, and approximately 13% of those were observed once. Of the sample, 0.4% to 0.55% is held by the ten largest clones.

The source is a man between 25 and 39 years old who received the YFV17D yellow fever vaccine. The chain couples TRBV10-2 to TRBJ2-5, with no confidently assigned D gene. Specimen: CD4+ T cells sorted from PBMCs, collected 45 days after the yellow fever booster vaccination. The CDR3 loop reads CASSSVSETQYF. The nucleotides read TGCGCCAGCAGTTCAGTTTCGGAGACCCAGTACTTC.